What follows describes a single T cell receptor beta chain. Its target is not known. This sample stems from a study of cytomegalovirus exposure and HLA in healthy donors. Study conclusions and caveats: Most of the TCR beta V segments (in an earlier analysis) were productive either about 87% or about 30% of the time.

The trim removed 4 bases at V and 1 base at J, leaving 6 bases unmatched. CDR1 is SGHAT and CDR2 is FQNNGV in the germline V gene. CDR3 size: 17 residues. 13 Jbeta primers and 60 Vbeta primers were used for the PCR. Produced via immunoSEQ multiplex PCR; TCRdb's table is partial and in-frame only. The sample has some 160,000 clones, roughly 80% seen once. The TCR sequence derives from a woman in her twenties or thirties in good health and CMV-seronegative. V is TRBV11-2 and J is TRBJ1-6; 8 positions match TRBD1. The specimen sequenced was PBMCs. In DNA form, the CDR3 reads TGTGCCAGCAGCTCACGGACAGGGCGATCCTATAATTCACCCCTCCACTTT. This translates into CASSSRTGRSYNSPLHF.